The 26 T cell receptor beta chains below were found in one sample sequenced in a study of T-cell reconstitution after alpha-beta-depleted transplantation in children. Unique molecular identifiers were used in preparing the TCRbeta library. From the PCR reads, TCRdb called clonotypes with MiXCR, one entry per CDR3 protein. The sample shows 40,000 to 55,000 distinct CDR3 sequences, about 9.3% of them seen only once. The input for sequencing was PBMCs, mostly from graft donor cells, taken 60 days after TCRalphabeta/CD19-depleted stem cell transplant. The receptors originated from a male patient aged 2 to 9 who had a stem cell transplant for chronic granulomatous disease, so the T cells may come from the graft donor.

This clonotype was found many times. The V gene is TRBV29-1, the J gene TRBJ1-2; 8 bases agree with TRBD1. This CDR3 spans 16 amino acids. Trimming at V came to 7 bases and at J to 5 bases, leaving 18 bases not matched to a gene. Germline V gene sequence: CDR1 SQVTM, CDR2 ANQGSEA. The CDR3 DNA follows: TGCAGCGGCTACGACAGGGGAACCCTACCCAGATATGGCTACACCTTC. This sequence encodes CSGYDRGTLPRYGYTF.

This clonotype was recorded at least ten times. V gene TRBV5-6 combines with J gene TRBJ1-1; D ambiguous. Germline V gives CDR1 SGHDT, CDR2 YYEEEE. The CDR3 consists of 12 residues. The V end lost 0 bases, the J end lost 7 bases, and 7 bases lay between the germline ends. The chain's CDR3 is CASSLGWGEAFF. In nucleotides, the CDR3 is TGTGCCAGCAGCTTGGGTTGGGGTGAAGCTTTCTTT.

In its sample, this clonotype was seen a few times. The V and J genes are TRBV19 and TRBJ2-7; TRBD2 agrees at 10 bases. The germline gives CDR1 LNHDA, CDR2 SQIVND (reference sequence). CDR3 size: 15 residues. V shed 6 bases and J 2 bases; nucleotides not matched to a gene: 7. As DNA, the CDR3 is TGTGCCAGTAGACCTGGGACTAGCGCGACCTACGAGCAGTACTTC. Translated: CASRPGTSATYEQYF.

This clonotype occurred many times. The chain is built from TRBV7-6 and TRBJ2-6; D is undetermined. The CDR3 spans 15 residues. The V gene's germline CDR1 is SGHVS and CDR2 FNYEAQ. Trimming pared 3 bases from V and 0 bases from J, leaving 6 bases between. The CDR3 region is CASSLSLSGANVLTF. CDR3 nucleotides: TGTGCCAGCAGCTTGTCTCTCTCTGGGGCCAACGTCCTGACTTTC.

This clonotype was recorded at least ten times. The V and J genes are TRBV20-1 and TRBJ2-4; D gene uncertain. This CDR3 region has 16 residues. Germline V lookup: CDR1 DFQATT, CDR2 SNEGSKA (reference sequence). The V gene lost 2 bases and the J gene lost 8 bases, with 22 bases spanning the gap. CDR3 DNA sequence: TGCAGTGCTAGATCAGCTTTTAGGTCCGCTGATGACATTCAGTACTTC. Translating gives CSARSAFRSADDIQYF.

This clonotype came up many times. The chain links TRBV19 to TRBJ1-2; 9 bases fit TRBD1. Unmatched junction bases numbered 9, after V lost 3 bases and J lost 4 bases. This CDR3 is built from 16 residues. The germline CDR1 and CDR2 sequences are LNHDA and SQIVND (reference sequence). CDR3: CASSIGRDRVLYGYTF. Here the CDR3 DNA reads TGTGCCAGTAGTATCGGTCGGGACAGGGTCCTCTATGGCTACACCTTC.

This clonotype was observed many times. The gene calls are TRBV6-4 and TRBJ2-2; 12 bases align to TRBD2. CDR3 size: 17 residues. With V trimmed by 2 bases and J by 5 bases, 6 bases remained unmatched. Germline CDR1 MRHNA, CDR2 SNTAGT. The CDR3 nucleotides are TGTGCCAGCAGTGACAGCCTAGCGGGAGGGCCGACCGGGGAGCTGTTTTTT. This gives the protein CASSDSLAGGPTGELFF.

This clonotype appeared many times. The gene calls are TRBV28 and TRBJ1-2; no definite D call. The CDR3 is made up of 13 amino acids. Trimming removed 6 bases from V and 2 bases from J, with 10 bases in between. Germline CDR1 MDHEN, CDR2 SYDVKM. This chain's CDR3 is CASRLRVNYGYTF. The CDR3 DNA sequence: TGTGCCAGCAGACTAAGGGTGAACTATGGCTACACCTTC.

This clonotype has a count of ten or more. This chain uses TRBV12-3 or TRBV12-4 with TRBJ2-7; 10 bases are a match to TRBD2. The J segment lost 4 bases and the V segment lost 6 bases, leaving 15 bases of the junction unmatched. There are 17 residues in the CDR3. CDR3 in DNA: TGTGCCAGCAGCAACCCACTCCCGAGCGGGAGGGGATACGAGCAGTACTTC. This encodes CASSNPLPSGRGYEQYF.

This clonotype was counted at least ten times. This chain links TRBV12-3 or TRBV12-4 with TRBJ2-5; 11 nucleotides line up with TRBD1. This CDR3 comprises 15 residues. V dropped 5 bases and J dropped 2; count of bases not matched to a gene: 4. In DNA, the CDR3 is TGTGCCAGCAGTCCCCGGGACAGGGGGCAAGAGACCCAGTACTTC. Its protein is CASSPRDRGQETQYF.

This clonotype turned up a few times. The J gene is TRBJ1-1, the V gene TRBV9; tentative D call: TRBD1 (5 bases). V was trimmed by 2 bases and J by 6 bases, leaving 23 bases between them. This CDR3 is 17 amino acids long. The germline V gene encodes CDR1 SGDLS and CDR2 YYNGEE. Here the CDR3 reads CASSVGQGSRLRPEAFF. The CDR3 bases are TGTGCCAGCAGCGTGGGGCAGGGTTCAAGGTTGCGTCCTGAAGCTTTCTTT.

Concerning this clonotype itself: This clone may be a read error of a much larger clone one base away. The conserved phenylalanine or tryptophan is not found at the CDR3 terminus, so this likely reflects a read error. The gene calls are TRBV11-2 and TRBJ2-7; a weak D match, TRBD1 (5 bases). The germline V gene encodes CDR1 SGHAT and CDR2 FQNNGV. Between the trimmed V and J ends, which lost 1 base and 2 bases, there was a span of 9 bases. This CDR3 is built from 14 residues. CDR3 in amino acids: CASSLGTRAYEQYY. CDR3 in DNA: TGTGCCAGCAGCTTAGGCACCAGGGCCTACGAGCAGTACTAC.

This clonotype was observed many times. The chain links TRBV21-1 to TRBJ2-7. TRBV21-1 constitutes a pseudogene. The CDR3 is 11 amino acids. The CDR3 sequence: CARKGGHEQYF. DNA of the CDR3: TGTGCCAGAAAGGGTGGACACGAGCAGTACTTC.

This clonotype was seen many times. V and J are TRBV6-5 and TRBJ1-4; 8 nucleotides agree with TRBD1. Per germline, CDR1 MNHEY and CDR2 SVGAGI. V shed 6 bases and J 8 bases; nucleotides not matched to a gene: 8. The CDR3 is 14 residues long. CDR3 coding DNA: TGTGCCAGCAGGGGACAGGTCTTTTCCGAAAAACTGTTTTTT. Translation: CASRGQVFSEKLFF.

This clonotype has at least ten counts. V is TRBV21-1 and J is TRBJ2-1; TRBD1, the D gene given by the table, was not confirmed from the DNA. TRBV21-1 is a listed pseudogene. The CDR3 loop spans 17 amino acids. CDR3 sequence: CASTPGSEPIKYNEQFF. The CDR3 nucleotides are TGTGCCAGCACCCCGGGCAGCGAACCGATCAAATACAATGAGCAGTTCTTC.

In this sample, this clonotype turned up many times. The chain links TRBV29-1 to TRBJ1-1; no clear D gene. Trimming left V 1 base short and J 0 bases short, with 9 bases between. Germline V gene sequence: CDR1 SQVTM, CDR2 ANQGSEA. The CDR3 contains 14 residues. CDR3 sequence: CSVEVPSLNTEAFF. The DNA for the CDR3 is TGCAGCGTTGAAGTACCCAGTTTGAACACTGAAGCTTTCTTT.

This clonotype was found a few times. The V call is TRBV5-1, the J call TRBJ2-5, with 10 bases identical to TRBD1. The junction had 17 bases not matched to a gene; V was cut back by 4 bases and J by 5 bases. Germline V gene data show CDR1 as SGHRS and CDR2 as YFSETQ. CDR3 size: 18 residues. The CDR3 DNA reads as TGCGCCAGCAGCCAACGGACAGGGGGAAGGTTCTCTCGGGAGACCCAGTACTTC. Encoded protein: CASSQRTGGRFSRETQYF.

This clonotype showed up many times. This chain connects TRBV6-1 to TRBJ1-1; D unclear. The CDR3 is 14 amino acids. Germline CDR1 reads MNHNS; CDR2 reads SASEGT. V dropped 3 bases and J dropped 0 bases, with 8 bases sitting between them. CDR3 residues: CASSDHPMNTEAFF. CDR3 DNA: TGTGCCAGCAGTGACCACCCCATGAACACTGAAGCTTTCTTT.

This clonotype was seen at least ten times. V is TRBV20-1 and J is TRBJ2-7; 15 bases are a match to TRBD2. This CDR3 contains 18 residues. V gave up 0 bases and J gave up 6 bases; unmatched junction bases: 12. Per germline, CDR1 DFQATT and CDR2 SNEGSKA (reference sequence). Here the CDR3 reads CSARDLGLAGGPGGEQYF. The CDR3 region has the DNA TGCAGTGCTAGAGATCTAGGACTAGCGGGAGGGCCGGGTGGCGAGCAGTACTTC.

This clonotype was seen ten or more times. V usage is TRBV29-1 and J usage is TRBJ2-1; no reliable D call. V shed 7 bases and J shed 0 bases, with 10 bases lying between them. From germline, CDR1 is SQVTM and CDR2 ANQGSEA. The CDR3 contains 13 residues. CDR3 amino acids: CSGRRSSYNEQFF. The CDR3 region has the DNA TGCAGCGGACGTCGGAGCTCCTACAATGAGCAGTTCTTC.

This clonotype was counted at least ten times. The chain is built from TRBV6-1 and TRBJ2-1; tentative D call: TRBD1 (6 bases). The germline gives CDR1 MNHNS, CDR2 SASEGT. Trimming left V 4 bases short and J 9 bases short, with 16 bases between. The length of the CDR3 is 14 residues. CDR3 nucleotide sequence: TGTGCCAGCAGTGGGCAGGGGAGATTTAGTGAGCAGTTCTTC. Its translation: CASSGQGRFSEQFF.

There are many counts of this clonotype. The chain has TRBV11-2 and TRBJ2-7; TRBD1 matches at 8 bases. The CDR3 is 20 residues long. CDR1 is SGHAT, CDR2 FQNNGV, per germline. With V trimmed by 3 bases and J by 5 bases, 24 bases remained unmatched. The CDR3 loop reads CASSLYGQGQGMAGDHEQYF. The CDR3 DNA reads as TGTGCCAGCAGCTTGTATGGGCAAGGACAGGGTATGGCCGGTGACCACGAGCAGTACTTC.

This clonotype has a count of ten or more. The chain links TRBV12-3 or TRBV12-4 to TRBJ2-2, with D hard to call. V lost 6 bases and J lost 7, with 12 bases in between. This CDR3 contains 13 residues. In DNA form, the CDR3 reads TGTGCCAGCAGCCCTACCACCTTCGGGGAGCTGTTTTTT. Its translation is CASSPTTFGELFF.

To note about this clonotype: This clone may be a read error of a much larger clone one base away. This chain links TRBV29-1 with TRBJ2-2; 8 positions agree with TRBD1. This CDR3 is built from 15 residues. Germline CDR1 reads SQVTM; CDR2 reads ANQGSEA. The CDR3 DNA follows: TGCAGCGTTGGTTCCGGGACAGGAGTAACCGCGGAGCTGTTTTTT. Amino acid sequence: CSVGSGTGVTAELFF.

The table lists this clonotype with many counts. The chain carries TRBV6-5 and TRBJ2-7, with D possibly TRBD1 on 6 matching bases. There are 16 residues in the CDR3. V dropped 0 bases and J dropped 4 bases, with 16 bases sitting between them. The germline gives CDR1 MNHEY, CDR2 SVGAGI. The CDR3 sequence: CASSYSSWGRGYEQYF. The CDR3 DNA reads TGTGCCAGCAGTTACTCGAGTTGGGGGCGCGGGTACGAGCAGTACTTC.

In this sample, this clonotype turned up many times. This chain uses TRBV10-2 with TRBJ2-7; maybe TRBD2 (5 bases). Trimming stripped 5 bases from V and 4 bases from J, with 21 bases between. The CDR3 loop spans 16 amino acids. Per germline, CDR1 WSHSY and CDR2 SAAADI. The CDR3 coding sequence is TGCGCCAGCAGTTCCTCAGAGTCGGCGAGGGCATACGAGCAGTACTTC. It encodes CASSSSESARAYEQYF.